What follows is one T cell receptor beta chain and its context. Clones were read by immunoSEQ multiplex PCR, and TCRdb kept only the in-frame ones, dropping some. The table lists about 50,000 clones, about three quarters of them singletons. This record comes from a study of blood T cell repertoires in COVID-19. This CDR3 comprises 15 residues. V lost 3 bases, J lost 3 bases, and 15 bases lay in between. Looked up from germline, CDR1 is LGHDT and CDR2 is YNNKEL (reference sequence). This receptor was taken from a man between 70 and 80 years old with active or convalescent COVID-19. The sample was peripheral blood. The rearrangement joins TRBV3-1 (or the pseudogene TRBV3-2) to TRBJ2-7; weak D call: TRBD2 (6 bases). The CDR3 here is CASSQRSRGNYEQYF. For the CDR3, the DNA is TGTGCCAGCAGCCAGAGATCGCGGGGAAACTACGAGCAGTACTTC.